The 22 T cell receptor beta chains in this list originate from one sample, sequenced in a study of blood T cell repertoires in COVID-19. The assay was immunoSEQ multiplex PCR, and TCRdb's table has in-frame clones only and misses some. Of 65,000 to 95,000 clones in the sample, about 85% were seen once. The source material was peripheral blood. These receptors originate from an elderly man with active or convalescent COVID-19.

Note on this clone: Other DNA sequences in this sample translate to the same CDR3. This chain uses TRBV3-1 (or the pseudogene TRBV3-2) with TRBJ2-1, with D perhaps matching TRBD1 (5 bases). Germline-derived CDR1 and CDR2 are LGHDT and YNNKEL (reference sequence). CDR3 length: 13 amino acids. V was clipped by 4 bases and J by 5 bases, with 9 bases between them. The CDR3 region has the DNA TGTGCCAGCAGCCCCCAGGGAAACAATGAGCAGTTCTTC. It specifies CASSPQGNNEQFF.

The J gene is TRBJ1-5, the V gene TRBV3-1 (or the pseudogene TRBV3-2), with 7 positions matching TRBD1. Germline loops: CDR1 LGHDT, CDR2 YNNKEL (reference sequence). CDR3 length equals 15 residues. The J segment lost 4 bases and the V segment lost 4 bases, leaving 7 bases of the junction unmatched. The CDR3 DNA reads TGTGCCAGCAGCCCCCTACAGGGGACAAATCAGCCCCAGCATTTT. This translates into CASSPLQGTNQPQHF.

This clone was seen a few times. This chain connects TRBV6-5 to TRBJ1-1, with TRBD1 matching over 7 bases. From germline, CDR1 is MNHEY and CDR2 SVGAGI. This CDR3 is 13 amino acids long. The ends lost 7 bases at V and 5 bases at J; junction bases unmatched: 7. In nucleotides, the CDR3 is TGTGCCAGCATCAACAGGGGAAGAACTGAAGCTTTCTTT. Protein product: CASINRGRTEAFF.

This chain joins TRBV7-6 and TRBJ2-2; perhaps TRBD2 as D (5 bases). The CDR3 is made up of 16 amino acids. CDR1 and CDR2 from the germline V gene are SGHVS and FNYEAQ. V dropped 6 bases and J dropped 6 bases, with 20 bases sitting between them. The CDR3 loop is CASSSLSREWAGELFF. The CDR3 nucleotides are TGTGCCAGCAGTTCCCTCAGCCGGGAATGGGCCGGGGAGCTGTTTTTT.

V usage is TRBV30 and J usage is TRBJ1-2; 9 nucleotides align to TRBD1. The trim removed 3 bases at V and 2 bases at J, leaving 1 base unmatched. This CDR3 contains 13 residues. Germline V gene sequence: CDR1 GTSNPN, CDR2 SVGIG (reference sequence). CDR3 sequence: CAWSGQGNYGYTF. CDR3 in DNA: TGTGCCTGGAGCGGACAGGGGAACTATGGCTACACCTTC.

This clone appeared once. The chain joins TRBV3-1 (or the pseudogene TRBV3-2) to TRBJ1-3, with D hard to call. This CDR3 is built from 12 residues. Deletions cut 6 bases from V and 4 bases from J, with 7 bases between. Germline loops: CDR1 LGHDT, CDR2 YNNKEL (reference sequence). The CDR3 here is CASRSAGNTIYF. CDR3 coding DNA: TGTGCCAGCAGGAGCGCCGGAAACACCATATATTTT.

In this sample, this clone turned up a few times. The J gene is TRBJ2-4, the V gene TRBV5-1; TRBD2 is a possible D gene (5 bases). This CDR3 spans 13 amino acids. Germline V CDR1 and CDR2: SGHRS, YFSETQ. The V end was cut by 5 bases, the J end by 4 bases, with 10 bases between. CDR3 loop: CASRVGAKNIQYF. Written as DNA, the CDR3 is TGCGCCAGCAGGGTGGGAGCTAAAAACATTCAGTACTTC.

The gene calls are TRBV10-2 and TRBJ1-3, with D perhaps TRBD1 (6 bases). Trimming cost V 5 bases and J 1 base, with 6 bases left between them. The CDR3 consists of 13 residues. In germline, CDR1 is WSHSY, CDR2 SAAADI. CDR3 loop: CASSTGSGNTIYF. The CDR3 DNA is TGCGCCAGCAGTACAGGGTCTGGAAACACCATATATTTT.

The CDR3 sequence is CASRTDRADTEAFF. The DNA for the CDR3 is TGTGCCAGTAGGACAGACAGGGCCGACACTGAAGCTTTCTTT. The rearrangement uses TRBV19 and TRBJ1-1; TRBD1 agrees at 7 bases. This CDR3 has 14 residues. Germline lookup yields CDR1 LNHDA and CDR2 SQIVND (reference sequence). Losses at the gene ends were 6 bases for V and 3 bases for J; bases not matched to a gene: 7. The variable domain in full, with the rest retrieved from reference TRBV19 and TRBJ1-1, is DGGITQSPKYLFRKEGQNVTLSCEQNLNHDAMYWYRQDPGQGLRLIYYSQIVNDFQKGDIAEGYSVSREKKESFPLTVTSAQKNPTAFYLCASRTDRADTEAFFGQGTRLTVV.

The chain recombines TRBV18 with TRBJ1-1; D is uncertain. The CDR3 extends over 13 amino acids. The V end was cut by 6 bases, the J end by 4 bases, with 12 bases between. CDR1 is KGHSH and CDR2 is LQKENI in the germline V gene. The CDR3 nucleotides read TGTGCCAGCTCTGAGGAGGTTCCCACTGAAGCTTTCTTT. It specifies CASSEEVPTEAFF. Full variable domain (remainder filled in from reference TRBV18 and TRBJ1-1): NAGVMQNPRHLVRRRGQEARLRCSPMKGHSHVYWYRQLPEEGLKFMVYLQKENIIDESGMPKERFSAEFPKEGPSILRIQQVVRGDSAAYFCASSEEVPTEAFFGQGTRLTVV.

The chain employs TRBV6-5 and TRBJ2-1; D may be TRBD2 (6 bases). The CDR3 is 14 amino acids. V lost 2 bases to trimming and J lost 5 bases, with 10 bases between them. Germline CDR1 reads MNHEY; CDR2 reads SVGAGI. CDR3 nucleotide sequence: TGTGCCAGCAGTTACGTGGGGGGAGACAATGAGCAGTTCTTC. Translation gives CASSYVGGDNEQFF.

The chain combines TRBV19 with TRBJ2-3; TRBD2 matches at 8 bases. The germline V gene has CDR1 LNHDA and CDR2 SQIVND (reference sequence). Losses at the gene ends were 8 bases for V and 6 bases for J; bases not matched to a gene: 16. This CDR3 region has 16 residues. In DNA form, the CDR3 reads TGTGCCAGTTCCGTTACTTCTAGCGGGCCGCGGGATACGCAGTATTTT. This sequence encodes CASSVTSSGPRDTQYF.

The CDR3 nucleotides read TGCGCCAGCAGCTTGGTACCCAGAAGTACATCCGGGGAGCTGTTTTTT. The encoded protein is CASSLVPRSTSGELFF. The V call is TRBV5-1, the J call TRBJ2-2; D uncertain. Germline loops: CDR1 SGHRS, CDR2 YFSETQ. The CDR3 is made up of 16 amino acids. The V gene lost 0 bases and the J gene lost 6 bases, with 15 bases spanning the gap.

The chain has TRBV18 and TRBJ2-1; 10 positions agree with TRBD2. The CDR3 is 14 residues long. Germline lookup yields CDR1 KGHSH and CDR2 LQKENI. The J segment lost 5 bases and the V segment lost 8 bases, leaving 6 bases of the junction unmatched. The DNA for the CDR3 is TGTGCCAGCGCCGGGACTAGCGTACACAATGAGCAGTTCTTC. Amino acid sequence: CASAGTSVHNEQFF. Together with reference TRBV18 and TRBJ2-1, the CDR3 gives the full variable domain: NAGVMQNPRHLVRRRGQEARLRCSPMKGHSHVYWYRQLPEEGLKFMVYLQKENIIDESGMPKERFSAEFPKEGPSILRIQQVVRGDSAAYFCASAGTSVHNEQFFGPGTRLTVL.

Concerning this clone itself: At the DNA level, this CDR3 is encoded by other sequences in the same sample as well. The V and J genes are TRBV12-3 or TRBV12-4 and TRBJ2-1; no definite D call. V gave up 7 bases and J gave up 4 bases, with 5 bases separating them. The CDR3 runs 11 residues. CDR3 sequence: CASTSYNEQFF. The CDR3 bases are TGTGCCAGCACCTCGTACAATGAGCAGTTCTTC.

The rearrangement links TRBV25-1 to TRBJ2-5, with D unresolved. This CDR3 is 12 amino acids long. Germline CDR1 reads MGHDK; CDR2 reads SYGVNS. V lost 6 bases and J lost 0, with 5 bases in between. The CDR3 bases are TGTGCCAGCAGACATGACCAAGAGACCCAGTACTTC. Amino acids: CASRHDQETQYF.

The chain employs TRBV6-5 and TRBJ1-2; 8 bases are shared with TRBD1. Germline trimming cut 6 bases from V and 7 bases from J; bases unmatched to any gene: 7. The CDR3 covers 13 residues. The V gene's germline CDR1 is MNHEY and CDR2 SVGAGI. The CDR3 reads CASSPGQGLGYTF. In nucleotides, the CDR3 is TGTGCCAGCAGCCCCGGACAGGGTCTTGGCTACACCTTC.

This chain links TRBV2 with TRBJ1-1, with 7 bases identical to TRBD1. Germline lookup yields CDR1 SNHLY and CDR2 FYNNEI. The CDR3 is 13 amino acids. J gave up 5 bases and V 6 bases, and 6 bases lay outside the gene matches. CDR3 coding DNA: TGTGCCAGCAGGGAGACAGGGTTGACTGAAGCTTTCTTT. As protein: CASRETGLTEAFF. The full variable domain, rest sourced from reference TRBV2 and TRBJ1-1, is EPEVTQTPSHQVTQMGQEVILRCVPISNHLYFYWYRQILGQKVEFLVSFYNNEISEKSEIFDDQFSVERPDGSNFTLKIRSTKLEDSAMYFCASRETGLTEAFFGQGTRLTVV.

V and J are TRBV18 and TRBJ2-3, with TRBD1 matching over 10 bases. The trim removed 3 bases at V and 4 bases at J, leaving 4 bases unmatched. Germline V lookup: CDR1 KGHSH, CDR2 LQKENI. The CDR3 covers 15 residues. The CDR3 loop reads CASSPGTGVSDTQYF. The CDR3, as DNA: TGTGCCAGCTCACCGGGGACAGGGGTATCAGATACGCAGTATTTT.

This chain links TRBV11-2 with TRBJ2-2, with D tentatively TRBD2 (6 bases). CDR1 is SGHAT and CDR2 is FQNNGV in the germline V gene. Between the trimmed V and J ends, which lost 3 bases and 2 bases, there was a span of 7 bases. CDR3 length: 14 residues. Here the CDR3 reads CASSLGTNTGELFF. The CDR3 DNA follows: TGTGCCAGCAGCTTGGGGACTAACACCGGGGAGCTGTTTTTT.

This chain links TRBV28 with TRBJ2-3; the match to TRBD2 covers 10 bases. This CDR3 is built from 15 residues. Germline trimming cut 7 bases from V and 0 bases from J; bases unmatched to any gene: 4. Germline CDR1 MDHEN, CDR2 SYDVKM. The CDR3 sequence: CASTTAGGSTDTQYF. CDR3 DNA: TGTGCCAGCACCACAGCGGGAGGGAGCACAGATACGCAGTATTTT.

CDR3 residues: CASSLPIGPQHF. The DNA for the CDR3 is TGTGCCAGCAGTTTACCCATCGGGCCCCAGCATTTT. The chain employs TRBV28 and TRBJ1-5, with D unclear. Per germline, CDR1 MDHEN and CDR2 SYDVKM. This CDR3 region has 12 residues. V was cut by 2 bases and J by 9 bases, with 8 bases left in between.